The 2 T cell receptor beta chains in this list originate from one sample, sequenced in a study of blood T cell repertoires in COVID-19. Libraries were prepared by immunoSEQ multiplex PCR; TCRdb keeps only in-frame clonotypes and omits some of them. The sample holds about 200,000 clones, about 87% seen once. Sequenced sample: PBMCs or T cells enriched from blood (not recorded which). Source of these receptors: a man between 25 and 39 years old who had recovered from COVID-19.

The chain combines TRBV19 with TRBJ1-6, with 8 bases matching TRBD1. The V gene's germline CDR1 is LNHDA and CDR2 SQIVND (reference sequence). The J segment lost 5 bases and the V segment lost 3 bases, leaving 9 bases of the junction unmatched. The CDR3 is 17 amino acids. CDR3 coding DNA: TGTGCCAGTAGTATTTCATCAGGGGGCGCCCATAATTCACCCCTCCACTTT. Residues: CASSISSGGAHNSPLHF.

The V gene is TRBV7-8, the J gene TRBJ2-3; 12 bases match TRBD2. This CDR3 has 16 residues. Germline assignment: CDR1 SGHVS and CDR2 FQNEAQ. After removal of 5 bases from V and 2 bases from J, the junction contained 5 bases not matched to a gene. CDR3 sequence reads: CASSMGLAGNTDTQYF. The CDR3 nucleotides read TGTGCCAGCAGCATGGGACTAGCGGGCAACACAGATACGCAGTATTTT.